This T cell receptor beta chain was documented in a study of T cell repertoires in cytomegalovirus infection (dated by TCRdb to between 2018 and 2021). With respect to the entire study: Peptide stimulations targeted recently identified HLA-C-restricted CMV epitopes, whose presentation resists viral immunomodulation, together with well-studied HLA-B-restricted epitopes. Because public TCR beta signatures pointed to carriage of CMV infection together with the matching HLA type, the HLA type of each donor mattered for the analysis.

What the treatment or condition label conveys for this sample: in vitro stimulation with specific CMV peptide epitopes to enrich CMV-specific T cells. This clonotype was counted only a few times. Its antigen has not been determined. Per-base qualities were not stored, and no clone one base away is much larger. The sequencing machine was an Illumina HiSeq 1500. The public reads were quality trimmed at Q25 with fastp and then assembled into clones with MiXCR by TCRdb, keeping productive beta chains. Entries that share a CDR3 protein sequence are merged under the most common genes and DNA. This sample is represented by approximately 730,000 distinct CDR3 sequences; roughly 36% of them were singletons. Around a sixth of the sample is taken by the ten largest. Beyond this particular receptor, the publication reports: The ex vivo response was dominated by HLA-C-restricted CMV-specific TCR beta clonotypes, and the single most frequent clonotype in two of eight donors was supplied by these HLA-C-restricted clonotypes. Cumulative frequency of public TCR beta family members discriminated carriers of CMV infection plus the relevant HLA type in this cohort and an independent roughly 350-donor cohort.

Sequencing was performed on cultured PBMCs, taken from culture after CMV antigen stimulation. This receptor was obtained from a human donor in good health (CMV status not recorded). Some clones in this sample may be carry-over from other donors' samples.

The CDR3 reads as follows: CASSPDRSGYTF. Here is the DNA: TGTGCCAGCAGCCCAGACAGGTCTGGCTACACCTTC. The V and J segments used are TRBV11-1 and TRBJ1-2; D gene: possibly TRBD1, on 6 matching bases. V was cut back by 5 bases and J by 7 bases, leaving a gap of 11 bases between them. From the germline V gene (reference sequence), CDR1 is SGHAT and CDR2 is FQDESV. Inclusive of the bounding cysteine and phenylalanine, the CDR3 is 12 residues long. Only the CDR3 portion is preserved as DNA: 36 bases, with reading frame beginning at the first base.